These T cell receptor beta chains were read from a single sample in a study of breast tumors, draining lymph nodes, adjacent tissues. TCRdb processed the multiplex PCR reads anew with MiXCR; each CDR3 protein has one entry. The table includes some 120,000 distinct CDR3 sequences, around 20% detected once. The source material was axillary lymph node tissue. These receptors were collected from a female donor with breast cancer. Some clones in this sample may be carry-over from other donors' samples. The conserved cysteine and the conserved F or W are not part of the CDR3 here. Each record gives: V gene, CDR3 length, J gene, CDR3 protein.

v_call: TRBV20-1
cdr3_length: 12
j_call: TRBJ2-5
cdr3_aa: SASAGTYQETQY

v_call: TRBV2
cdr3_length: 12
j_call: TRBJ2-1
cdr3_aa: ASRSGTQGREQF

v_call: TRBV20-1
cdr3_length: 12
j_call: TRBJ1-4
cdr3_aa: SAFDRGLNEKLF

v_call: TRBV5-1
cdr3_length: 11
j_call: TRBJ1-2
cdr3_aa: ASSFEGAGGYT

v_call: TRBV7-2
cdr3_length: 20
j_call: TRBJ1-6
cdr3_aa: ASSPGPAYEQYFGPGGSPLH

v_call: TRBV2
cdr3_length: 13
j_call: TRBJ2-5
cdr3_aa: ASRVRQGARETQY

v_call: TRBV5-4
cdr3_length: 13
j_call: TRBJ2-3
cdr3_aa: ASRQDSWGTDTQY

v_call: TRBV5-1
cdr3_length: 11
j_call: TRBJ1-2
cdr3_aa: ASSRDTNYGYT

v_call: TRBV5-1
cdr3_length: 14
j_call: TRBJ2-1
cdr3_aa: ASSPGGDRVYNEQF

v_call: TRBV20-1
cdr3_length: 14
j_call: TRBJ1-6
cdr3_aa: SAREPTGLGNSPLH

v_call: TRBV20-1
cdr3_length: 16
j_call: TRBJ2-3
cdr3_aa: SARVGPGLAGVADTQY

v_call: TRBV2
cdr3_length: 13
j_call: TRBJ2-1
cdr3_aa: ASTENGSFYSEQF

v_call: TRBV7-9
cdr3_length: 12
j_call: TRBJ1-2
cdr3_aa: ASSLGQGDYGYT

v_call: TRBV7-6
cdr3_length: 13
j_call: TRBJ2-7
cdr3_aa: ASSHGTSGEYEQY

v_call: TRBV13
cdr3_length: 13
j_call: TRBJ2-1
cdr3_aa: ASSLWGGAENEQF

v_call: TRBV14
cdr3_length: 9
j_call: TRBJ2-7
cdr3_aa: ASSQGGWQY

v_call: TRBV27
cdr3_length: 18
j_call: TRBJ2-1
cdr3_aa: ASSSLIVRSRDYKHNEQF

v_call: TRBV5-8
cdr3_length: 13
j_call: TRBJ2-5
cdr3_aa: ASSLSLGGKETQY

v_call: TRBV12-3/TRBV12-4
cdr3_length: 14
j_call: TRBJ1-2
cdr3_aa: ASSTNWGGPSYGYT

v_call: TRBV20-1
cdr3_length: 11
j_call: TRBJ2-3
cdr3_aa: SASHQEVYTQY

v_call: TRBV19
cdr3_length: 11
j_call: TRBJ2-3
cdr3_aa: ASSSIGADTQY

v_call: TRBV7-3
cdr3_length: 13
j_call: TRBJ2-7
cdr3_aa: ASSLSRAGSYEQY

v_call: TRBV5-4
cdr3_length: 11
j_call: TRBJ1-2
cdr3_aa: ASSFVQSNGYT

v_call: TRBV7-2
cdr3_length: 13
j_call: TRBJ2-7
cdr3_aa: ASSLVNRGQYEQY

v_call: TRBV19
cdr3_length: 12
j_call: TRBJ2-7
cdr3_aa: ASSDPGQVKEQY

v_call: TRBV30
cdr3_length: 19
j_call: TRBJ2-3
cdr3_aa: AWSGVVSRTSGRSGADTQY

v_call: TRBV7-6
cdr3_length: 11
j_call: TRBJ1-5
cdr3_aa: ASSLNEGQPQH

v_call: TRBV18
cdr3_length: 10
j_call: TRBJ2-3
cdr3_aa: ASSPATDTQY

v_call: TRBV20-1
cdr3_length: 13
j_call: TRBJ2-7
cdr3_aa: SARDVGLPSYEQY

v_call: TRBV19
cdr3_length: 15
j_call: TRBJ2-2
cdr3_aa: ASSSDTRQGRRGELF

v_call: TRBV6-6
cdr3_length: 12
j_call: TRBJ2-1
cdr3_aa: ASSYSSGGNGQF

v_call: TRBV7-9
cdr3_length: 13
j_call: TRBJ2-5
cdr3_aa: ASSLASSGTETQY

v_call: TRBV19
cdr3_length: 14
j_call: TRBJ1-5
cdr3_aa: ASIKDRSLGNQPQH

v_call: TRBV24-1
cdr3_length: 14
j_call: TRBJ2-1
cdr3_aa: ATSDLEQTFYNEQF

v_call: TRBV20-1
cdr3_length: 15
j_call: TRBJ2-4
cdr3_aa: SALGPAGGEGKNIQY

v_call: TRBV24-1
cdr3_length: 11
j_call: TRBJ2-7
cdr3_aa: ATGTGDKYEQY

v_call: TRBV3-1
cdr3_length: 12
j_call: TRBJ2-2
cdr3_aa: ASSPGTRGGELF

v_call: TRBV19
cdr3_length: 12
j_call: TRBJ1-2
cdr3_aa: ASRTTGGIYGYT

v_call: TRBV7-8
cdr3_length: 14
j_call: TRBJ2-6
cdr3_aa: ASSPLTGVGANVLT

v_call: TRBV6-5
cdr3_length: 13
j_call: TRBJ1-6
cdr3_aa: ASSSQDRRNSPLH

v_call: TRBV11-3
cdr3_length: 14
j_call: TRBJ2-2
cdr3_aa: ASSLAGGLASGELF

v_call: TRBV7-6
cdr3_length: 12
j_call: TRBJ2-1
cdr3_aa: ASSPGGSYNEQF

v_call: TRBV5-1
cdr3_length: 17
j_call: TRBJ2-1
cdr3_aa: ASSLSGFRWAGGPGEQF

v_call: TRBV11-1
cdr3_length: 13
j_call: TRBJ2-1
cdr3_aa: ASSLAGNRYNEQF

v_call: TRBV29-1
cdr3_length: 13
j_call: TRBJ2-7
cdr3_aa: SVEGTGGYYYEQY

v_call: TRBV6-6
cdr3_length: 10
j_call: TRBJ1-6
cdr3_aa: ATLGSNSPLH